Described below is a single T cell receptor (beta chain) sequence and its context. The data were obtained in a study of blood T cell repertoires in COVID-19. Study-wide context: Italy, Spain and the United States were the sources of the convalescent and acute COVID-19 samples. PBMCs, B-cell-depleted T cells, or T cells provided the cDNA or gDNA that made up the material.

Study processing details: By means of reference gene primer amplification, nucleated cell counts were estimated. Clones were sequenced by immunoSEQ multiplex PCR, and TCRdb holds only the in-frame ones, with some missing. That table supplies the V and J calls and clone size; D and trimming were determined from the DNA. The data show fewer than 200,000 clones, roughly nine tenths seen once. Looked up from germline, CDR1 is LNHDA and CDR2 is SQIVND (reference sequence). V was clipped by 7 bases and J by 0 bases; unmatched bases: 5. The CDR3 covers 14 residues. Sequencing input: peripheral blood. The rearrangement joins TRBV19 to TRBJ1-1, with 7 bases fitting TRBD1. This TCR was sampled from a man in his 70s with active or convalescent COVID-19. CDR3 DNA: TGTGCCAGTACTGAGACAGGGTTGAACACTGAAGCTTTCTTT. This gives the protein CASTETGLNTEAFF.